A selection of T cell receptor beta chains follows, all from one sample in a study of T cells in narcolepsy. This table comes from immunoSEQ multiplex PCR, and its TCRdb copy is limited to in-frame clones, with some not included. Here the sample spans tens of thousands of clones, roughly 83% being singletons. What was sequenced was CD45RA- memory CD4+ T cells from PBMCs. These receptors all stem from a human donor with narcolepsy. CDR3s include the opening cysteine and the closing phenylalanine or tryptophan. Each record gives: J gene, D gene, V gene, clone size, CDR3 DNA, CDR3 protein. The D gene is left open where the match is weak. Rows give clone size only sometimes, using once, few, many, or a class for an expanded clone.

TRBJ2-7,-,TRBV7-8,-,TGTGCCAGCAGCCCCGCTCTAAGGGGCGAGCAGTACTTC,CASSPALRGEQYF
TRBJ2-1,-,TRBV7-3,once,TGTGCCAGCATTACCGGGATCTCAAATGAGCAGTTCTTC,CASITGISNEQFF
TRBJ1-5,TRBD1,TRBV30,-,TGTGCCTGGAGTGTTGGGACAGGGGAGAATCAGCCCCAGCATTTT,CAWSVGTGENQPQHF
TRBJ2-2,-,TRBV5-4,-,TGTGCCAGCAGCCGACCGGTGGGAGAAACCGGGGAGCTGTTTTTT,CASSRPVGETGELFF
TRBJ2-2,TRBD2,TRBV28,-,TGTGCCAGCAGTCCCGCGGGGGGCGGGCCACGAGGGGGCGGGGAGCTGTTTTTT,CASSPAGGGPRGGGELFF
TRBJ2-7,TRBD1,TRBV25-1,-,TGTGCCAGCAGTGAATCACTGGGACAGCCCTACGAGCAGTACTTC,CASSESLGQPYEQYF
TRBJ2-1,TRBD2,TRBV7-9,few,TGTGCCAGCAGCTTGCGGACTAGCTCCTACAATGAGCAGTTCTTC,CASSLRTSSYNEQFF
TRBJ2-1,-,TRBV5-1,-,TGCGCCAGCAGCATATATGGCGAGCAGTTCTTC,CASSIYGEQFF
TRBJ2-1,-,TRBV30,-,TGTGCCTGGAGTGAACCCCGACAGGCAGCTAGGGATGAGCAGTTCTTC,CAWSEPRQAARDEQFF
TRBJ2-1,TRBD2,TRBV5-4,once,TGTGCCAGCACCATTTTAGGGCGGGGGGCTAACTCCTACAATGAGCAGTTCTTC,CASTILGRGANSYNEQFF
TRBJ1-2,-,TRBV6-5,-,TGTGCCAGCCGCCCCCAACTACAGGGAGACTATGGCTACACCTTC,CASRPQLQGDYGYTF
TRBJ1-1,TRBD1,TRBV14,once,TGTGCCAGCAGCCCCCTCGACAGGGATGACACTGAAGCTTTCTTT,CASSPLDRDDTEAFF
TRBJ1-2,-,TRBV5-8,-,TGTGCCAGCAGCCCCGGTGGGGGCTTGAACTATGGCTACACCTTC,CASSPGGGLNYGYTF
TRBJ1-3,-,TRBV6-1,-,TGTGCCAGCAGTGAAGATCGGACGGCCCGCTCTGGAAACACCATATATTTT,CASSEDRTARSGNTIYF
TRBJ2-1,-,TRBV15,-,TGTGCCACCAGCAAGGACGGACAGTCCTACAATGAGCAGTTCTTC,CATSKDGQSYNEQFF
TRBJ1-1,TRBD1,TRBV9,-,TGTGCCAGCAGCACCCGACAGGGGGGCCTCACTGAAGCTTTCTTT,CASSTRQGGLTEAFF
TRBJ2-1,TRBD2,TRBV14,-,TGTGCCAGCAGCCCCTACGGACTAGATGGGTACAATGAGCAGTTCTTC,CASSPYGLDGYNEQFF
TRBJ2-5,TRBD2,TRBV14,-,TGTGCCAGCAGCCACATTAAGACTAGCGGACAGAGAGAGACCCAGTACTTC,CASSHIKTSGQRETQYF
TRBJ1-1,-,TRBV12-5,-,TGTGCTAGTGCGTGGGGCGGTAACACTGAAGCTTTCTTT,CASAWGGNTEAFF
TRBJ2-2,TRBD2,TRBV11-3,-,TGTGCCAGCAGCCCCGGGACTAGCGGGCCGTCCGGGGAGCTGTTTTTT,CASSPGTSGPSGELFF
TRBJ2-2,TRBD2,TRBV10-3,-,TGTGCCATCAGTGAGCAGCCTAGCGGGAGTCAAGGCGGGGAGCTGTTTTTT,CAISEQPSGSQGGELFF
TRBJ1-6,TRBD1,TRBV30,-,TGTGCCTGGGGGGGGACAGGCATTTCACCCCTCCACTTT,CAWGGTGISPLHF
TRBJ2-1,-,TRBV11-3,-,TGTGCCAGCAGCCGACCCTTGGGCAATGAGCAGTTCTTC,CASSRPLGNEQFF
TRBJ1-4,-,TRBV7-3,once,TGTGCCAGCAGCCTGGACGGGAGGCTGTTTTTT,CASSLDGRLFF
TRBJ1-3,TRBD1,TRBV5-4,-,TGTGCCAGCAGCTTGGGATTAGCCGGGACAGACTCTGGAAACACCATATATTTT,CASSLGLAGTDSGNTIYF
TRBJ2-7,-,TRBV5-1,-,TGCGCCAGCAGTGTGGGCAGGCGGCCCTACGAGCAGTACTTC,CASSVGRRPYEQYF
TRBJ1-2,TRBD1,TRBV6-5,-,TGTGCCAGCAGCCGGACAGGGGCCGGCTACACCTTC,CASSRTGAGYTF
TRBJ2-1,-,TRBV28,-,TGTGCCAGCAGTTTATTCGGGCAGGGGAGGGGCAATGAGCAGTTCTTC,CASSLFGQGRGNEQFF
TRBJ2-1,TRBD2,TRBV29-1,-,TGCAGCGTTGGGTCAGCGGGGGGATCCTACAATGAGCAGTTCTTC,CSVGSAGGSYNEQFF
TRBJ2-7,TRBD1,TRBV25-1,-,TGTGCCAGCAGTCCTTCGGACAGGTTGGCCTACGAGCAGTACTTC,CASSPSDRLAYEQYF
TRBJ1-5,-,TRBV6-5,-,TGTGCCAGCAGTGATAGCACCTACAATCAGCCCCAGCATTTT,CASSDSTYNQPQHF
TRBJ1-3,-,TRBV4-3,-,TGCGCCAGCAGCCAAGATACAGGGACGGACACCATATATTTT,CASSQDTGTDTIYF
TRBJ1-2,-,TRBV19,-,TGTGCCACCCTGGGAGGGTCCAACTATGGCTACACCTTC,CATLGGSNYGYTF
TRBJ2-5,TRBD2,TRBV2,-,TGTGCCAGCGACGGGAGGGCCCTTCCCTCGGAGACCCAGTACTTC,CASDGRALPSETQYF
TRBJ2-7,-,TRBV5-6,-,TGTGCCAGCAGCTATGAAGGGGGTTACTACGAGCAGTACTTC,CASSYEGGYYEQYF
TRBJ1-5,-,TRBV27,-,TGTGCCAGCAGGGTATTGCCTTATAGCAATCAGCCCCAGCATTTT,CASRVLPYSNQPQHF
TRBJ1-1,TRBD1,TRBV6-6,-,TGTGCCAGCAGTCCCCTTAGGACAGGGGACACTGAAGCTTTCTTT,CASSPLRTGDTEAFF
TRBJ1-1,-,TRBV7-7,-,TGTGCTAGCAGCGTGAGGAGGAACACTGAAGCTTTCTTT,CASSVRRNTEAFF
TRBJ1-3,TRBD1,TRBV11-2,-,TGTGCCAGCAGCTTAGCCGGACAGGGGCTATTGAACACCATATATTTT,CASSLAGQGLLNTIYF
TRBJ2-1,-,TRBV6-5,once,TGTGCCAGCACACAGGGAAACGAGCAGTTCTTC,CASTQGNEQFF
TRBJ2-7,-,TRBV7-2,-,TGTGCCAGCAGCTCCAACAGGGTCTCCTACGAGCAGTACTTC,CASSSNRVSYEQYF